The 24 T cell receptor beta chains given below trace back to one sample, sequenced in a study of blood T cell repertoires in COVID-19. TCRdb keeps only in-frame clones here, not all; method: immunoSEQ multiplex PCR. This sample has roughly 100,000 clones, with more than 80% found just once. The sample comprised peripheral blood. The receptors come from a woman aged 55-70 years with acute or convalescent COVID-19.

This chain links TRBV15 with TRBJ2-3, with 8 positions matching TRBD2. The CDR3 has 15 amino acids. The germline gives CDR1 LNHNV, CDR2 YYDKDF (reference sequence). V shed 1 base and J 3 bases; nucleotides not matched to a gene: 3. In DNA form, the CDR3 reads TGTGCCACCAGCAGAGTGGCGGGAGGAACAGATACGCAGTATTTT. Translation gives CATSRVAGGTDTQYF. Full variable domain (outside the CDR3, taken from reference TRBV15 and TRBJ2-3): DAMVIQNPRYQVTQFGKPVTLSCSQTLNHNVMYWYQQKSSQAPKLLFHYYDKDFNNEADTPDNFQSRRPNTSFCFLDIRSPGLGDTAMYLCATSRVAGGTDTQYFGPGTRLTVL.

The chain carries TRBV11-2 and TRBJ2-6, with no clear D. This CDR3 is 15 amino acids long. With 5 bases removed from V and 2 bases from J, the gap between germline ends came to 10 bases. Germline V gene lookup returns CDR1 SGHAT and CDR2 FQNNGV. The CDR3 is CASSLQFTGANVLTF. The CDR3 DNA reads TGTGCCAGCAGCCTACAGTTCACTGGGGCCAACGTCCTGACTTTC.

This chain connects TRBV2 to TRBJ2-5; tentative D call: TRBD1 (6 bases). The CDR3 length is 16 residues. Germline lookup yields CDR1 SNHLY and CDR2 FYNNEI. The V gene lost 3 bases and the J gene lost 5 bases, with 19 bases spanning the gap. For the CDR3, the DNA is TGTGCCAGCAGTGACCATCCGACAGGAGTCGGGGAGACCCAGTACTTC. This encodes CASSDHPTGVGETQYF.

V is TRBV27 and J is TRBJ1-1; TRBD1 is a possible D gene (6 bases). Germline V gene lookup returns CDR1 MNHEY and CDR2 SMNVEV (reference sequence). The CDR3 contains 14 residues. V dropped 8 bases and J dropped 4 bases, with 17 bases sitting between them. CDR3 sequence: CASRTESRGTEAFF. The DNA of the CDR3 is TGTGCCAGCCGGACAGAGTCCCGTGGCACTGAAGCTTTCTTT.

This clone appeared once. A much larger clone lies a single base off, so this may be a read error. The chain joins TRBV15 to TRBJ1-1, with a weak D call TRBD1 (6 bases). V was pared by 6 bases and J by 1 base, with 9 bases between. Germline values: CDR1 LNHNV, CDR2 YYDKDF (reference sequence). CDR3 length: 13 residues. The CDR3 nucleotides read TGTGCCACCAGTTTGGACAGGAACACTGAAGCTTTCTTT. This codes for CATSLDRNTEAFF.

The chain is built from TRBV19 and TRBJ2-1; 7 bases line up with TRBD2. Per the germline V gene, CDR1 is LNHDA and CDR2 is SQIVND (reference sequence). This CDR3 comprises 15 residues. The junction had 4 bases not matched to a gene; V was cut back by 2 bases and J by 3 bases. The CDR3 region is CASSIQTSRYNEQFF. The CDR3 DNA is TGTGCCAGTAGTATACAGACTAGCCGCTACAATGAGCAGTTCTTC.

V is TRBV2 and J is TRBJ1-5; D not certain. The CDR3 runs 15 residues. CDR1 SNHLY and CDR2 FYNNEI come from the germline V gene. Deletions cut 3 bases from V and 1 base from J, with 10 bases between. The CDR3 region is CASSESRGSNQPQHF. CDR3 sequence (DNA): TGTGCCAGCAGTGAGTCGAGAGGGAGCAATCAGCCCCAGCATTTT.

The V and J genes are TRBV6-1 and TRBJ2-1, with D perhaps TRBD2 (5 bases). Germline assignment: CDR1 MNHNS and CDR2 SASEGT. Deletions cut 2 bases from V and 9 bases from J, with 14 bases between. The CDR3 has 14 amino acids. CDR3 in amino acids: CASSETDSHREQFF. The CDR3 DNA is TGTGCCAGCAGTGAAACGGACTCGCATCGTGAGCAGTTCTTC.

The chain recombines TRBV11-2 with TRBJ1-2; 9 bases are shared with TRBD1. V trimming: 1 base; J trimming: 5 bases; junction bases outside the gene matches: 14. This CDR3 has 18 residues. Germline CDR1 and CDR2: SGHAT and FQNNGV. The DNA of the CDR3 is TGTGCCAGCAGCTTAGTCTACCGAACAGGGGGCAAAGAATATGGCTACACCTTC. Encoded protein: CASSLVYRTGGKEYGYTF.

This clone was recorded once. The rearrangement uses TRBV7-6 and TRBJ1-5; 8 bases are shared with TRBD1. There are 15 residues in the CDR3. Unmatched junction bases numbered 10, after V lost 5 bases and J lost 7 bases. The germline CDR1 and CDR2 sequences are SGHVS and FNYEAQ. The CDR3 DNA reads TGTGCCAGCAGCCCCGGGGCAGGGGGCGGGCAGCCCCAGCATTTT. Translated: CASSPGAGGGQPQHF.

The CDR3 loop is CSVTENTEAFF. DNA of the CDR3: TGCAGCGTTACAGAGAACACTGAAGCTTTCTTT. The chain links TRBV29-1 to TRBJ1-1; D gene unclear. CDR3 length equals 11 residues. The germline V and J ends were trimmed by 5 bases and 1 base, with 5 bases remaining between them. CDR1 is SQVTM, CDR2 ANQGSEA, per germline.

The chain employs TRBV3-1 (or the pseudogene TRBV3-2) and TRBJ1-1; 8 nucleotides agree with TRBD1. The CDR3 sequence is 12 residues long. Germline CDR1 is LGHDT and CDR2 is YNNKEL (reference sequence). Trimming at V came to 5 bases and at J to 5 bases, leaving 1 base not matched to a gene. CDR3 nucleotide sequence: TGTGCCAGCAGCACAGGGGGTACTGAAGCTTTCTTT. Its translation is CASSTGGTEAFF.

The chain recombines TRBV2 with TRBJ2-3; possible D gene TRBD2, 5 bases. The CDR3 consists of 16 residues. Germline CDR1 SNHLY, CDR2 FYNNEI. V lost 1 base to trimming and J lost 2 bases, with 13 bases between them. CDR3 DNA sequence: TGTGCCAGCAGTGAAGGTGTTTGGGAGATCACAGATACGCAGTATTTT. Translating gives CASSEGVWEITDTQYF.

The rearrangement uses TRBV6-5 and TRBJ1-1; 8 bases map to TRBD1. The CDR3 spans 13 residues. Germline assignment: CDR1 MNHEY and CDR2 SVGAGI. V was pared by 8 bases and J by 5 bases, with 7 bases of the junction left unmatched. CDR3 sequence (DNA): TGTGCCAGCCTTAACAGGGGGAGGACTGAAGCTTTCTTT. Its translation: CASLNRGRTEAFF.

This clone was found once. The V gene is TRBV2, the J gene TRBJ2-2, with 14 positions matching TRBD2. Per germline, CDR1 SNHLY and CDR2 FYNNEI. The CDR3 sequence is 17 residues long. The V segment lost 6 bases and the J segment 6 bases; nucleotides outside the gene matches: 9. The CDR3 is CASRLYGTSGRAGELFF. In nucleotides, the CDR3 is TGTGCCAGCAGACTCTATGGGACTAGCGGGAGAGCCGGGGAGCTGTTTTTT.

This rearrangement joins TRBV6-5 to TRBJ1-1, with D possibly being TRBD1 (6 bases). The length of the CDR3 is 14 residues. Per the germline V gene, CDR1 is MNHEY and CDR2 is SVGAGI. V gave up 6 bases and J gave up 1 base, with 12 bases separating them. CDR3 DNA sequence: TGTGCCAGCAGGGTACAGGGCCCGAACACTGAAGCTTTCTTT. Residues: CASRVQGPNTEAFF.

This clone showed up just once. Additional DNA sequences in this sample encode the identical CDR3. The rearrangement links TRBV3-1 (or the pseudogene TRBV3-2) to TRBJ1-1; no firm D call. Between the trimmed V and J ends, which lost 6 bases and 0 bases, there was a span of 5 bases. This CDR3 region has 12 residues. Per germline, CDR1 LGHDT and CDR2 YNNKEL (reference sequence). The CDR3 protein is CASRDLNTEAFF. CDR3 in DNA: TGTGCCAGCAGGGACTTGAACACTGAAGCTTTCTTT.

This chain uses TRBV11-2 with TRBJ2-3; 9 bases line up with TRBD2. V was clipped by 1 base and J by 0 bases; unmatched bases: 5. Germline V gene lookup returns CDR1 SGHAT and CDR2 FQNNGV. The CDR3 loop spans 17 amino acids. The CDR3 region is CASSLGAGGPSTDTQYF. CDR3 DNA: TGTGCCAGCAGCTTAGGTGCGGGAGGGCCCAGCACAGATACGCAGTATTTT.

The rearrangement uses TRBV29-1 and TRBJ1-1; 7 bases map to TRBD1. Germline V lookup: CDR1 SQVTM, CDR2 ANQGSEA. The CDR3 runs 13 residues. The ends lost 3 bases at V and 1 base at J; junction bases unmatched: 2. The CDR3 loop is CSVEDRRNTEAFF. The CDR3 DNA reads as TGCAGCGTTGAGGACAGGAGGAACACTGAAGCTTTCTTT.

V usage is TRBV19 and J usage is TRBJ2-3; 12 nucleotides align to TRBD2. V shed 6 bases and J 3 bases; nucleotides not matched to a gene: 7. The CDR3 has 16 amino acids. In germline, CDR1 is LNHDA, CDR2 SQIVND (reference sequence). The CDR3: CASSLRLAGETDTQYF. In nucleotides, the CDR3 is TGTGCCAGTAGCCTTCGACTAGCGGGAGAGACAGATACGCAGTATTTT.

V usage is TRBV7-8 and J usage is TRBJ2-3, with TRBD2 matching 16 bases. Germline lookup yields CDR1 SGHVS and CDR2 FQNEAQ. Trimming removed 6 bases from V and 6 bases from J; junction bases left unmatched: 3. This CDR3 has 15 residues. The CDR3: CASRGTSGRADTQYF. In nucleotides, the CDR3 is TGTGCCAGCAGGGGGACTAGCGGGAGGGCCGATACGCAGTATTTT.

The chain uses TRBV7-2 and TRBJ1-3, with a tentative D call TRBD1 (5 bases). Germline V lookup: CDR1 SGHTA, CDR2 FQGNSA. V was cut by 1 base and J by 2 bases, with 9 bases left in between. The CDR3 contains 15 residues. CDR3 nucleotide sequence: TGTGCCAGCAGCTTAGAGCGGGGGGCTGGAAACACCATATATTTT. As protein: CASSLERGAGNTIYF. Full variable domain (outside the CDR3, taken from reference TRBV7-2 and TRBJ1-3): GAGVSQSPSNKVTEKGKDVELRCDPISGHTALYWYRQSLGQGLEFLIYFQGNSAPDKSGLPSDRFSAERTGGSVSTLTIQRTQQEDSAVYLCASSLERGAGNTIYFGEGSWLTVV.

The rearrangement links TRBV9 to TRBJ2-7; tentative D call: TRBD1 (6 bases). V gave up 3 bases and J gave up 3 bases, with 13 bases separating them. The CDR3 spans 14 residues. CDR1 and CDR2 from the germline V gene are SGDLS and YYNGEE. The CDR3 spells CASSAPRGIYEQYF. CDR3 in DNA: TGTGCCAGCAGCGCCCCCAGGGGAATCTACGAGCAGTACTTC.

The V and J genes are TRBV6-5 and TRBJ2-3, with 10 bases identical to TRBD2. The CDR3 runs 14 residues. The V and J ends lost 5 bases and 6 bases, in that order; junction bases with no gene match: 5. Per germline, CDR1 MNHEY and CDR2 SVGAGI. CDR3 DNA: TGTGCCAGCAGTCCTAGCGGGAGTAGGGATACGCAGTATTTT. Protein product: CASSPSGSRDTQYF.